Given below is one T cell receptor (beta chain) in context. Its antigen remains unknown. This sample is part of a study of T cell responses to AZD1222 COVID-19 vaccine. Overall study results and limits: Females made up more of the donors, who were largely white British, and clonal diversity may have come out too low. Only a handful of AZD1222 recipients, several in all, had baseline seropositivity. Spike-specific TCRs gained breadth and depth after people received two AZD1222 doses. The study reported that nearly half of spike-specific TCRs target unmutated variant regions.

This table comes from immunoSEQ multiplex PCR, and its TCRdb copy is limited to in-frame clones, with some not included. The table shows over 120,000 clones, with 92% occurring only once. Germline V CDR1 and CDR2: LNHDA, SQIVND (reference sequence). V was pared by 8 bases and J by 3 bases, with 14 bases between. The CDR3 has 14 amino acids. The sequenced sample was peripheral blood, obtained 28 days after the second AZD1222 dose. The chain combines TRBV19 with TRBJ2-1; D tentatively fits TRBD1 or TRBD2 (5 bases each). This receptor was identified in an adult who received the AZD1222 COVID-19 vaccine. The CDR3 loop reads CASGDGLYYNEQFF. DNA for the CDR3: TGTGCCAGTGGGGACGGACTCTACTACAATGAGCAGTTCTTC.